The 23 T cell receptor beta chains presented below share a single source sample, sequenced in a study of persistence of HIV-infected CD4 T cells (dated by TCRdb to 2018 to 2021). The immunoSEQ hsTCRB assay version 4 in survey mode was used to sequence TCRbeta repertoires from genomic DNA. The source is immuneACCESS, and TCRdb retained only in-frame sequences with V and J called. Part of the clones is not carried over; for the studies checked, unresolved V genes explain less than half of this, and the remainder is unexplained. Counted in this sample were 43,000 or so clones; approximately 88% of them appeared once. The biggest ten clones account for about 0.94% of the sample. The antigens of these receptors remain unknown. Explained via the paper, the treatment or condition label denotes: suppressive antiretroviral therapy. Cells were stimulated with anti-CD3/anti-CD28 magnetic beads as a nonspecific positive control representing the CD4+ T cell repertoire. Responding CD4+ T cells were sorted on the basis of upregulation of both CD40 ligand and CD69.

This specimen was CD4+ T cells sorted from PBMCs after approximately 18-hour stimulation, taken from a patient who received antiretroviral therapy. The label giving this sample's cell subset or site can be read as: CD40L+CD69+ CD4 T cells responding to anti-CD3/anti-CD28 beads, representing the overall repertoire. Receptor source: an adult man with HIV who was CMV-seropositive.

The CDR3, as DNA: TGTGCCAGCAGCTTGGGAAGTGACAGGGCCTCAGCTAACTATGGCTACACCTTC. Encoded protein: CASSLGSDRASANYGYTF. The chain uses TRBV5-5 and TRBJ1-2, with 7 bases identical to TRBD1. V shed 0 bases and J 0 bases; nucleotides not matched to a gene: 11. Germline V gene sequence: CDR1 SGHKS, CDR2 YYEKEE (reference sequence). The CDR3 extends over 18 amino acids.

J is TRBJ1-2 and V is TRBV28; maybe TRBD1 (6 bases). The CDR3 extends over 16 amino acids. Germline V gene data show CDR1 as MDHEN and CDR2 as SYDVKM. V shed 3 bases and J shed 0 bases, with 14 bases lying between them. The chain's CDR3 is CASSLMDRPPNYGYTF. The CDR3, as DNA: TGTGCCAGCAGTTTGATGGACAGACCCCCTAACTATGGCTACACCTTC.

This chain uses TRBV28 with TRBJ2-3, with a tentative D call TRBD1 (6 bases). The CDR3 totals 15 residues. Germline V gives CDR1 MDHEN, CDR2 SYDVKM. The V end lost 5 bases, the J end lost 2 bases, and 14 bases lay between the germline ends. Here the CDR3 DNA reads TGTGCCAGCAGTACCGGGACACGACCCACAGATACGCAGTATTTT. This translates into CASSTGTRPTDTQYF.

This chain uses TRBV5-1 with TRBJ2-3, with D possibly called TRBD1 or TRBD2 (5 bases each). The CDR3 has 15 amino acids. CDR1 and CDR2 from the germline V gene are SGHRS and YFSETQ. The V gene lost 4 bases and the J gene lost 8 bases, with 20 bases spanning the gap. CDR3 residues: CASSPPGSVGGTQYF. CDR3 in DNA: TGCGCCAGCAGCCCCCCTGGAAGCGTTGGGGGTACGCAGTATTTT.

The rearrangement links TRBV5-1 to TRBJ2-2; D gene uncertain. Germline loops: CDR1 SGHRS, CDR2 YFSETQ. Trimming removed 0 bases at V and 1 base at J, with 7 bases between. The CDR3 is 15 amino acids. CDR3 sequence (DNA): TGCGCCAGCAGCTTGGAACAGATGAACACCGGGGAGCTGTTTTTT. It codes for CASSLEQMNTGELFF.

V is TRBV12-1 and J is TRBJ2-7; TRBD2 was called by the table and not checked on the DNA. TRBV12-1 is termed a pseudogene. The length of the CDR3 is 14 residues. The CDR3 region is CASSPWRGGYEQYF. CDR3 DNA sequence: TGTGCCAGCAGCCCTTGGCGGGGAGGCTACGAGCAGTACTTC.

The V gene is TRBV7-8, the J gene TRBJ1-1; D not resolved. Germline V gives CDR1 SGHVS, CDR2 FQNEAQ. The CDR3 sequence is 14 residues long. Trimming pared 6 bases from V and 0 bases from J, leaving 11 bases between. This CDR3 reads CASSFYKVNTEAFF. In DNA form, the CDR3 reads TGTGCCAGCAGTTTCTACAAAGTGAACACTGAAGCTTTCTTT.

The rearrangement joins TRBV2 to TRBJ1-2; the match to TRBD1 covers 8 bases. V shed 6 bases and J 4 bases; nucleotides not matched to a gene: 7. The V gene's germline CDR1 is SNHLY and CDR2 FYNNEI. The CDR3 totals 14 residues. The CDR3 DNA is TGTGCCAGCAGCTCGGGACAGGTGGGCTATGGCTACACCTTC. This encodes CASSSGQVGYGYTF.

The chain links TRBV28 to TRBJ2-3; D gene ambiguous. Germline CDR1 is MDHEN and CDR2 is SYDVKM. The CDR3 sequence is 15 residues long. V gave up 6 bases and J gave up 3 bases, with 16 bases separating them. The CDR3 DNA reads as TGTGCCAGCAGCTTCTCGGACCTTCGGACAGATACGCAGTATTTT. Amino acids: CASSFSDLRTDTQYF.

The rearrangement uses TRBV10-3 and TRBJ2-2, with TRBD2 as a possible D gene (7 bases). Germline lookup yields CDR1 ENHRY and CDR2 SYGVKD. The CDR3 covers 14 residues. With 11 bases removed from V and 6 bases from J, the gap between germline ends came to 19 bases. CDR3 coding DNA: TGTGCCTCAGATGAGTCGGGGGGCGCCGGGGAGCTGTTTTTT. Translated, it gives CASDESGGAGELFF.

The chain joins TRBV18 to TRBJ1-4; D unresolved. Germline assignment: CDR1 KGHSH and CDR2 LQKENI. This CDR3 has 13 residues. Trimming pared 6 bases from V and 5 bases from J, leaving 10 bases between. CDR3 protein: CASSSLENEKLFF. In DNA form, the CDR3 reads TGTGCCAGCTCTTCCCTTGAAAATGAAAAACTGTTTTTT.

Comment on this clone: The same CDR3 arises from other DNA sequences in this sample as well. V is TRBV28 and J is TRBJ2-7; no firm D call. The CDR3 has 12 amino acids. Germline CDR1 reads MDHEN; CDR2 reads SYDVKM. With 2 bases removed from V and 4 bases from J, the gap between germline ends came to 6 bases. Here the CDR3 DNA reads TGTGCCAGCAGTTTAGTGGGGTACGAGCAGTACTTC. It codes for CASSLVGYEQYF.

The V call is TRBV19, the J call TRBJ1-1, with D maybe TRBD1 (6 bases). The germline V gene encodes CDR1 LNHDA and CDR2 SQIVND (reference sequence). The V end lost 8 bases, the J end lost 5 bases, and 15 bases lay between the germline ends. The CDR3 has 13 residues. The CDR3, as DNA: TGTGCCAGTGCCCGGGGGCAGGGGACTGAAGCTTTCTTT. It encodes CASARGQGTEAFF.

The chain is built from TRBV7-9 and TRBJ2-1; D is possibly TRBD1 or TRBD2 (5 bases each). The germline V gene encodes CDR1 SEHNR and CDR2 FQNEAQ (reference sequence). This CDR3 is 17 amino acids long. V gave up 5 bases and J gave up 5 bases, with 22 bases separating them. The CDR3 spells CASSRQFQRQRDNEQFF. For the CDR3, the DNA is TGTGCCAGCAGCCGACAGTTTCAAAGACAGAGGGACAATGAGCAGTTCTTC. Full variable domain (outside the CDR3, taken from reference TRBV7-9 and TRBJ2-1): DTGVSQNPRHKITKRGQNVTFRCDPISEHNRLYWYRQTLGQGPEFLTYFQNEAQLEKSRLLSDRFSAERPKGSFSTLEIQRTEQGDSAMYLCASSRQFQRQRDNEQFFGPGTRLTVL.

This clone was counted once. The chain recombines TRBV7-2 with TRBJ1-5; a weak D match, TRBD1 (5 bases). This CDR3 is built from 14 residues. Germline V CDR1 and CDR2: SGHTA, FQGNSA. Trimming left V 6 bases short and J 7 bases short, with 16 bases between. The CDR3 nucleotides are TGTGCCAGCAGTCGGGGGAGGGAAGGACAGCCCCAGCATTTT. Its translation: CASSRGREGQPQHF.

The J gene is TRBJ2-5, the V gene TRBV9; no clear D. The V and J ends lost 0 bases and 1 base respectively, with 13 bases between them. CDR1 and CDR2 from the germline V gene are SGDLS and YYNGEE. The CDR3 has 16 amino acids. CDR3 sequence reads: CASSVVGSGSQETQYF. The DNA for the CDR3 is TGTGCCAGCAGCGTAGTGGGATCAGGATCCCAAGAGACCCAGTACTTC.

The chain is built from TRBV6-4 and TRBJ1-5; 9 bases map to TRBD1. The CDR3 runs to 15 residues. Germline-derived CDR1 and CDR2 are MRHNA and SNTAGT. After removal of 4 bases from V and 9 bases from J, the junction contained 10 bases not matched to a gene. The CDR3 region has the DNA TGTGCCAGCAGTGGGACAGGGGATAAGCCTTGGCCCCAGCATTTT. Amino acids: CASSGTGDKPWPQHF.

The V call is TRBV6-5, the J call TRBJ1-1, with D perhaps matching TRBD1 (5 bases). V was cut by 10 bases and J by 5 bases, with 11 bases left in between. CDR3 length equals 11 residues. CDR1 and CDR2 (germline): MNHEY, SVGAGI. The CDR3 loop reads CATRGGTEAFF. The DNA of the CDR3 is TGTGCCACTCGGGGGGGGACTGAAGCTTTCTTT.

The CDR3 loop reads CASRLDRGSGYTF. The CDR3, as DNA: TGTGCCAGCAGGCTGGACAGGGGAAGTGGCTACACCTTC. J is TRBJ1-2 and V is TRBV6-5; TRBD1 matches 9 bases. The J segment lost 7 bases and the V segment lost 6 bases, leaving 6 bases of the junction unmatched. Germline V CDR1 and CDR2: MNHEY, SVGAGI. The CDR3 is made up of 13 amino acids.

In this sample, this clone turned up a few times. V usage is TRBV14 and J usage is TRBJ2-7, with 9 bases lining up with TRBD1. The CDR3 has 14 amino acids. Germline V gene sequence: CDR1 SGHDN, CDR2 FVKESK. V was pared by 4 bases and J by 5 bases, with 6 bases of the junction left unmatched. CDR3 region: CASSRGTGKDEQYF. In nucleotides, the CDR3 is TGTGCCAGCAGCCGAGGGACAGGGAAGGACGAGCAGTACTTC.

This clone occurred a few times. The chain uses TRBV6-1 and TRBJ2-6; D is unresolved. Germline V gene data show CDR1 as MNHNS and CDR2 as SASEGT. V was shortened by 3 bases and J by 2 bases, with 8 bases between the two germline ends. The CDR3 sequence is 15 residues long. For the CDR3, the DNA is TGTGCCAGCAGTGAGTTTTTGACTGGGGCCAACGTCCTGACTTTC. Encoded protein: CASSEFLTGANVLTF.

The chain joins TRBV9 to TRBJ1-3, with D unresolved. V was cut by 4 bases and J by 8 bases, with 19 bases left in between. This CDR3 has 15 amino acids. Per the germline V gene, CDR1 is SGDLS and CDR2 is YYNGEE. CDR3 DNA sequence: TGTGCCAGCAGCCCCGCGGGCCGGCGCGTAGACACCATATATTTT. Protein: CASSPAGRRVDTIYF.

A few counts support this clone. The chain carries TRBV2 and TRBJ1-1; D is unresolved. V dropped 2 bases and J dropped 0 bases, with 7 bases sitting between them. Looked up from germline, CDR1 is SNHLY and CDR2 is FYNNEI. The CDR3 covers 14 residues. CDR3 coding DNA: TGTGCCAGCAGTGAAAGTATGTTGAACACTGAAGCTTTCTTT. Translation gives CASSESMLNTEAFF. Full variable domain (rest looked up from reference TRBV2 and TRBJ1-1): EPEVTQTPSHQVTQMGQEVILRCVPISNHLYFYWYRQILGQKVEFLVSFYNNEISEKSEIFDDQFSVERPDGSNFTLKIRSTKLEDSAMYFCASSESMLNTEAFFGQGTRLTVV.